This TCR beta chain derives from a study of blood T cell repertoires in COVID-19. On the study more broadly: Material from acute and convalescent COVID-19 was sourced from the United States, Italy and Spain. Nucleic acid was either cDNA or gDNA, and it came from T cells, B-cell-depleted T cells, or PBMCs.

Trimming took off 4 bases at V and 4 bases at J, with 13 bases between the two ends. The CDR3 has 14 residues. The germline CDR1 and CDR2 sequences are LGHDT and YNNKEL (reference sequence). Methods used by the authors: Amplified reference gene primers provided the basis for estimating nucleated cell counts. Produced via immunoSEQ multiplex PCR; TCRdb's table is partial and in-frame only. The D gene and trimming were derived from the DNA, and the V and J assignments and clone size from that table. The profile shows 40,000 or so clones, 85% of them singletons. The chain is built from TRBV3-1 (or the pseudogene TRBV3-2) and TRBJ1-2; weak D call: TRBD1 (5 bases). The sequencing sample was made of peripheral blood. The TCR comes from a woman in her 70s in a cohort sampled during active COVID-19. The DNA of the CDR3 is TGTGCCAGCAGCCCCCAAGGGGAGGGCTATGGCTACACCTTC. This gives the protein CASSPQGEGYGYTF.